This is a list of T cell receptor beta chains from one sample in a study of neurological immune-mediated disorders. TCRdb analysed the 5' RACE reads with MiXCR anew, one entry per CDR3 protein. Of approximately 70,000 distinct CDR3 sequences listed, 9.5% to 13% are singletons. The specimen sequenced was PBMCs. The receptors shown here come from a man aged 25 to 40 in good health. CDR3s include the opening cysteine and the closing phenylalanine or tryptophan. The D gene is left open where the match is weak. Size is omitted from some rows. Given values are once, few, many or a class for expanded clones.

J gene,V gene,clone size,D gene,CDR3 protein,CDR3 DNA
TRBJ2-1,TRBV20-1,many,TRBD2,CSARVNGRAWNEQFF,TGCAGTGCTAGAGTCAACGGGAGGGCCTGGAATGAGCAGTTCTTC
TRBJ1-5,TRBV27,NA,TRBD1,CASSFGQGHQPQHF,TGTGCCAGCAGTTTCGGACAGGGACATCAGCCCCAGCATTTT
TRBJ2-7,TRBV20-1,few,NA,CSAPIPDYGTYEQYF,TGCAGTGCCCCTATCCCCGACTATGGTACCTACGAGCAGTACTTC
TRBJ1-1,TRBV5-1,many,NA,CASSLDPGVFTEAFF,TGCGCCAGCAGCTTGGATCCAGGGGTTTTCACTGAAGCTTTCTTT
TRBJ2-3,TRBV10-1,many,NA,CASSGGADTQYF,TGCGCCAGCAGTGGGGGAGCAGATACGCAGTATTTT
TRBJ2-5,TRBV20-1,NA,NA,CSAPQETQYF,TGCAGTGCCCCCCAAGAGACCCAGTACTTC
TRBJ1-1,TRBV12-3/TRBV12-4,once,TRBD1,CASRIGGLNTEAFF,TGTGCCAGCAGGATAGGGGGCCTGAACACTGAAGCTTTCTTT
TRBJ2-1,TRBV7-2,many,TRBD2,CASSSHLRSSGSWSSSYNEQFF,TGTGCCAGCAGCAGCCATCTACGGTCTAGCGGGAGTTGGTCGAGCTCCTACAATGAGCAGTTCTTC
TRBJ2-3,TRBV29-1,few,TRBD1,CSVIGQATDTQYF,TGCAGCGTCATCGGACAGGCCACAGATACGCAGTATTTT
TRBJ2-6,TRBV25-1,many,TRBD1,CASSEDRGDAGANVLTF,TGTGCCAGCAGTGAGGACAGGGGAGACGCTGGGGCCAACGTCCTGACTTTC
TRBJ2-1,TRBV7-8,few,NA,CASSLAPKGLVYNEQFF,TGTGCCAGCAGCTTAGCGCCTAAGGGTTTAGTCTACAATGAGCAGTTCTTC
TRBJ2-2,TRBV6-4,many,TRBD2,CASSREDTGELFF,TGTGCCAGCAGCCGGGAGGACACCGGGGAGCTGTTTTTT
TRBJ1-4,TRBV28,many,NA,CASREDRVAREKLFF,TGTGCCAGCAGAGAAGATAGGGTGGCAAGGGAAAAACTGTTTTTT
TRBJ2-1,TRBV23-1,few,TRBD2,CATNWARLAGENEQFF,TGCGCCACCAACTGGGCGAGGCTAGCGGGAGAGAATGAGCAGTTCTTC
TRBJ2-7,TRBV28,many,TRBD1,CASKYRDRAYEQYF,TGTGCCAGCAAATACCGGGACAGGGCCTACGAGCAGTACTTC
TRBJ2-3,TRBV2,many,NA,CASSARRQPRTDTQYF,TGTGCCAGCAGTGCCCGAAGACAGCCCCGCACAGATACGCAGTATTTT
TRBJ1-2,TRBV3-1,many,TRBD1,CASSQDLGTGLVYGYTF,TGTGCCAGCAGCCAAGATCTCGGGACAGGGCTTGTCTATGGCTACACCTTC
TRBJ2-7,TRBV5-1,many,TRBD1,CASSLALAGGSSYEQYF,TGCGCCAGCAGCTTGGCCCTGGCAGGGGGCAGTTCGTACGAGCAGTACTTC
TRBJ1-2,TRBV28,many,NA,CASSFPQGSTF,TGTGCCAGCAGTTTCCCCCAGGGCAGTACCTTC
TRBJ1-6,TRBV12-3/TRBV12-4,many,TRBD1,CASSRTGGNSPLHF,TGTGCCAGCAGTCGGACAGGGGGGAATTCACCCCTCCACTTT
TRBJ2-3,TRBV30,many,NA,CAWGSVADTQYF,TGTGCCTGGGGGAGCGTGGCGGATACGCAGTATTTT
TRBJ1-3,TRBV20-1,many,TRBD1,CSARAGQEIGNTIYF,TGCAGTGCTAGAGCTGGACAGGAGATTGGAAACACCATATATTTT
TRBJ1-3,TRBV5-1,many,NA,CASSLAGSSGNTIYF,TGCGCCAGCAGCTTGGCCGGCAGCTCTGGAAACACCATATATTTT
TRBJ2-3,TRBV25-1,many,TRBD2,CASSEWASGRTDTQYF,TGTGCCAGCAGTGAATGGGCTAGCGGACGCACAGATACGCAGTATTTT
TRBJ2-4,TRBV10-3,many,NA,CAISESKSRSLAKNIQYF,TGTGCCATCAGTGAGTCGAAGAGCAGAAGTCTAGCCAAAAACATTCAGTACTTC
TRBJ2-3,TRBV27,many,NA,CASSFMSFVGSSTDTQYF,TGTGCCAGCAGTTTCATGAGCTTCGTGGGGTCTAGCACAGATACGCAGTATTTT
TRBJ1-5,TRBV6-1,few,TRBD1,CASRAGQEIQPQHF,TGTGCCAGCAGGGCAGGACAGGAAATTCAGCCCCAGCATTTT
TRBJ2-1,TRBV4-2,many,TRBD2,CASSRTTSGIWSEQFF,TGTGCCAGCAGCCGCACCACTAGCGGGATATGGAGTGAGCAGTTCTTC
TRBJ2-7,TRBV10-1,many,TRBD1,CASSYKDRVMYEQYF,TGCGCCAGCAGTTATAAGGACAGGGTAATGTACGAGCAGTACTTC
TRBJ2-3,TRBV7-2,many,NA,CASGQGGQGADTQYF,TGTGCCAGTGGGCAGGGGGGGCAGGGGGCAGATACGCAGTATTTT
TRBJ2-5,TRBV5-1,medium-sized,TRBD2,CASSTLSGSQETQYF,TGCGCCAGCAGCACCCTTAGCGGGAGCCAAGAGACCCAGTACTTC
TRBJ2-2,TRBV20-1,many,TRBD2,CSARTSGRLKPGELFF,TGCAGTGCCCGGACTAGCGGGAGGCTCAAGCCCGGGGAGCTGTTTTTT
TRBJ1-3,TRBV5-1,many,NA,CASSLEGTRASGNTIYF,TGCGCCAGCAGCTTGGAAGGCACCCGAGCCTCTGGAAACACCATATATTTT
TRBJ2-1,TRBV20-1,many,NA,CSARRGPNSYNEQFF,TGCAGTGCTAGAAGAGGACCGAACTCCTACAATGAGCAGTTCTTC
TRBJ1-4,TRBV28,many,NA,CASSLAGNNEKLFF,TGTGCCAGCAGTCTAGCAGGGAATAATGAAAAACTGTTTTTT
TRBJ2-4,TRBV20-1,many,TRBD1,CSAVITGGNIQYF,TGCAGTGCTGTCATCACAGGGGGCAACATTCAGTACTTC
TRBJ2-7,TRBV20-1,NA,TRBD1,CSAAGQGYEQYF,TGCAGTGCTGCTGGACAGGGCTACGAGCAGTACTTC